The TCR beta chain described here comes from a study of CD8+CD57+ T cells in acquired aplastic anemia. Study at large: DNA recovered from sorted CD4+ and CD8+ cells had a mean of about 3 ug. Findings and caveats of the study: Simpson's diversity of CD8+ cells was not significantly different in patients compared with controls.

By flow cytometry, patients selected for sequencing had shown an expansion of CD8+CD57+ cells. Severe acquired aplastic anemia was present in all patients. Sampling of blood occurred while the patients had still received no therapy. A word on this clonotype: Its antigen is unknown.

The CDR3 runs to 15 residues. V gave up 4 bases and J gave up 3 bases, with 16 bases separating them. Germline V lookup: CDR1 SGHKS, CDR2 YYEKEE (reference sequence). Genomic DNA constituted the template upon which TCR beta VDJ and CDR3 profiling was performed. TCRdb analysed the reads with MiXCR anew, one entry per CDR3 protein. Among just over 150,000 distinct CDR3 sequences listed, more than 40% were seen once. The gene calls are TRBV5-5 and TRBJ1-1, with a possible D match to TRBD1 (5 bases). The source is a human donor with aplastic anemia. The sequenced sample consisted of sorted CD4+, CD8+, or CD8+CD57+ T cells (not recorded which) from PBMCs. The CDR3 sequence: CASSENRRWDTEAFF. CDR3 DNA: TGTGCCAGCAGCGAAAACAGGAGGTGGGACACTGAAGCTTTCTTT.